The 30 T cell receptor beta chains in this list originate from one sample, sequenced in a study of T cell clonotyping in hematopoietic cell transplantation. TCRdb keeps only in-frame clones here, not all; method: immunoSEQ multiplex PCR. The sample yields about 41,000 clones, about 95% seen once. Sequenced sample: peripheral blood mononuclear cells. The receptors here all came from a man younger than 40 in good health. Some clones in this sample may be carry-over from other donors' samples.

J is TRBJ2-5 and V is TRBV5-1; D not certain. With 3 bases removed from V and 0 bases from J, the gap between germline ends came to 3 bases. Germline CDR1 reads SGHRS; CDR2 reads YFSETQ. The CDR3 spans 12 residues. The CDR3 is CASSWDQETQYF. In DNA, the CDR3 is TGCGCCAGCAGCTGGGACCAAGAGACCCAGTACTTC.

The chain recombines TRBV7-2 with TRBJ1-1; TRBD1 matches 7 bases. This CDR3 comprises 15 residues. Germline-derived CDR1 and CDR2 are SGHTA and FQGNSA. The V segment lost 4 bases and the J segment 7 bases; nucleotides outside the gene matches: 12. The CDR3 region has the DNA TGTGCCAGCAGCTCGGGACAGCCGGGCTCTAATGAAGCTTTCTTT. It is translated as CASSSGQPGSNEAFF.

The chain carries TRBV11-2 and TRBJ2-1; 8 bases fit TRBD1. Germline CDR1 reads SGHAT; CDR2 reads FQNNGV. The CDR3 covers 16 residues. The V gene end was trimmed by 3 bases and the J gene end by 2 bases; junction bases not matched to a gene: 6. The CDR3 region is CASSFAGQGAYNEQFF. The CDR3 DNA sequence: TGTGCCAGCAGCTTCGCCGGACAGGGAGCCTACAATGAGCAGTTCTTC.

V and J are TRBV5-1 and TRBJ2-2; D uncertain. The CDR3 is 11 amino acids. Germline V gene sequence: CDR1 SGHRS, CDR2 YFSETQ. Trimming pared 0 bases from V and 9 bases from J, leaving 3 bases between. CDR3 sequence: CASSLGRELFF. The CDR3 DNA sequence: TGCGCCAGCAGCTTGGGGCGGGAGCTGTTTTTT.

This rearrangement joins TRBV6-5 to TRBJ1-1; the match to TRBD1 covers 8 bases. CDR3 size: 14 residues. Germline loops: CDR1 MNHEY, CDR2 SVGAGI. The ends lost 7 bases at V and 3 bases at J; junction bases unmatched: 7. CDR3 sequence reads: CASKWGTGYTEAFF. CDR3 in DNA: TGTGCCAGCAAGTGGGGGACAGGATACACTGAAGCTTTCTTT.

This chain connects TRBV5-6 to TRBJ1-2; no clear D gene. Germline V gene sequence: CDR1 SGHDT, CDR2 YYEEEE. The CDR3 loop spans 13 amino acids. V was shortened by 2 bases and J by 4 bases, with 9 bases between the two germline ends. CDR3 in amino acids: CASSLRQIYGYTF. Here the CDR3 DNA reads TGTGCCAGCAGCTTAAGGCAAATCTATGGCTACACCTTC.

CDR3 protein: CASSLMGQPQETQYF. CDR3 coding DNA: TGCGCCAGCAGCTTGATGGGACAGCCCCAAGAGACCCAGTACTTC. V gene TRBV5-1 combines with J gene TRBJ2-5; TRBD1 agrees at 7 bases. The V and J ends lost 1 base and 1 base, in that order; junction bases with no gene match: 4. Germline V gives CDR1 SGHRS, CDR2 YFSETQ. This CDR3 comprises 15 residues.

The chain is built from TRBV5-8 and TRBJ1-4; D uncertain. The CDR3 extends over 14 amino acids. The V gene's germline CDR1 is SGHTS and CDR2 YDEGEE. V shed 0 bases and J shed 4 bases, with 7 bases lying between them. The CDR3 loop is CASSLGSNNEKLFF. DNA for the CDR3: TGTGCCAGCAGCTTGGGCAGTAATAATGAAAAACTGTTTTTT.

The gene calls are TRBV6-4 and TRBJ2-2; TRBD1 might be the D (6 bases). CDR3 size: 15 residues. Looked up from germline, CDR1 is MRHNA and CDR2 is SNTAGT. Trimming shortened V by 7 bases and J by 1 base, and 13 bases separated the two germline ends. The CDR3 coding sequence is TGTGCCAGCAAACCCCGAGGGGGGAACACCGGGGAGCTGTTTTTT. It encodes CASKPRGGNTGELFF.

V and J are TRBV18 and TRBJ1-1; 7 bases are a match to TRBD1. The germline V gene encodes CDR1 KGHSH and CDR2 LQKENI. With V trimmed by 6 bases and J by 6 bases, 7 bases remained unmatched. CDR3 length equals 13 residues. CDR3 sequence reads: CASSVQGGSEAFF. The CDR3 region has the DNA TGTGCCAGCTCGGTCCAGGGGGGGTCTGAAGCTTTCTTT.

This CDR3 is CASSLPREVSYEQYF. CDR3 nucleotide sequence: TGTGCCAGCAGCTTACCCAGGGAGGTCTCCTACGAGCAGTACTTC. The chain combines TRBV7-2 with TRBJ2-7, with a weak D call TRBD2 (6 bases). Germline V CDR1 and CDR2: SGHTA, FQGNSA. There are 15 residues in the CDR3. Trimming cost V 2 bases and J 0 bases, with 11 bases left between them.

This chain joins TRBV9 and TRBJ2-5; D may be TRBD2 (5 bases). This CDR3 contains 16 residues. Trimming stripped 3 bases from V and 1 base from J, with 16 bases between. Germline lookup yields CDR1 SGDLS and CDR2 YYNGEE. CDR3 nucleotide sequence: TGTGCCAGCAGCGCCGGATTTCAGCGGTCCCAAGAGACCCAGTACTTC. This codes for CASSAGFQRSQETQYF.

V and J are TRBV19 and TRBJ1-6; 7 bases line up with TRBD1. V trimming: 8 bases; J trimming: 7 bases; junction bases outside the gene matches: 8. This CDR3 has 14 amino acids. Germline V gene sequence: CDR1 LNHDA, CDR2 SQIVND (reference sequence). This CDR3 is CASDPGTDNSPLHF. CDR3 in DNA: TGTGCCAGTGATCCCGGGACAGACAATTCACCCCTCCACTTT.

The chain recombines TRBV27 with TRBJ1-2; no clear D gene. Trimming removed 4 bases at V and 5 bases at J, with 11 bases between. Germline V gene data show CDR1 as MNHEY and CDR2 as SMNVEV (reference sequence). This CDR3 region has 13 residues. The CDR3 DNA sequence: TGTGCCAGCAGTTCGCCTGTGGGGTATGGCTACACCTTC. It translates to CASSSPVGYGYTF.

The chain joins TRBV14 to TRBJ1-2; possibly TRBD1 for D (5 bases). Germline CDR1 reads SGHDN; CDR2 reads FVKESK. This CDR3 is 23 amino acids long. The V and J ends lost 0 bases and 2 bases respectively, with 34 bases between them. CDR3 protein: CASSQEKVQGSISFPFVNYGYTF. The CDR3 nucleotides read TGTGCCAGCAGCCAAGAGAAAGTTCAGGGTAGTATTTCTTTTCCTTTCGTCAACTATGGCTACACCTTC.

This chain joins TRBV7-9 and TRBJ2-7; D not resolved. The CDR3 has 11 amino acids. The ends were cut back, 0 bases at V and 5 bases at J, with 2 bases in the middle. Per germline, CDR1 SEHNR and CDR2 FQNEAQ (reference sequence). The CDR3: CASSLADEQYF. CDR3 DNA: TGTGCCAGCAGCTTAGCGGACGAGCAGTACTTC.

V usage is TRBV4-1 and J usage is TRBJ1-5; the D gene is possibly TRBD1 (6 bases). CDR3 length: 17 amino acids. The V end lost 3 bases, the J end lost 1 base, and 16 bases lay between the germline ends. In germline, CDR1 is MGHRA, CDR2 YSYEKL. The CDR3 DNA sequence: TGCGCCAGCAGCCAGCCACCTATGGGGGCCAGCAATCAGCCCCAGCATTTT. This encodes CASSQPPMGASNQPQHF.

This chain links TRBV29-1 with TRBJ2-3; TRBD1 aligns across 9 bases. V was clipped by 6 bases and J by 1 base; unmatched bases: 2. Germline CDR1 and CDR2: SQVTM and ANQGSEA. The CDR3 sequence is 13 residues long. CDR3: CSVRTGGTDTQYF. The DNA for the CDR3 is TGCAGCGTCCGGACAGGGGGCACAGATACGCAGTATTTT.

This chain connects TRBV5-1 to TRBJ2-7, with D perhaps matching TRBD1 (6 bases). There are 13 residues in the CDR3. The germline V gene has CDR1 SGHRS and CDR2 YFSETQ. Trimming took off 0 bases at V and 4 bases at J, with 8 bases between the two ends. The CDR3 is CASSLEQGYEQYF. The CDR3 DNA reads as TGCGCCAGCAGCTTGGAACAGGGTTACGAGCAGTACTTC. The full variable domain, rest sourced from reference TRBV5-1 and TRBJ2-7, is KAGVTQTPRYLIKTRGQQVTLSCSPISGHRSVSWYQQTPGQGLQFLFEYFSETQRNKGNFPGRFSGRQFSNSRSEMNVSTLELGDSALYLCASSLEQGYEQYFGPGTRLTVT.

Written as DNA, the CDR3 is TGTGCCAGCAGCCAAGACAAAATAGCGGGAGGTAATGAGCAGTTCTTC. It translates to CASSQDKIAGGNEQFF. J is TRBJ2-1 and V is TRBV4-2, with TRBD2 identical over 10 bases. The V gene end was trimmed by 0 bases and the J gene end by 7 bases; junction bases not matched to a gene: 6. Looked up from germline, CDR1 is LGHNA and CDR2 is YNFKEQ. The CDR3 sequence is 16 residues long.

The DNA for the CDR3 is TGTGCCAGCAGCAGACGGACAGGGGGCACAGATACGCAGTATTTT. Its translation: CASSRRTGGTDTQYF. The chain employs TRBV6-4 and TRBJ2-3; 9 nucleotides match TRBD1. This CDR3 spans 15 amino acids. The trim removed 6 bases at V and 1 base at J, leaving 5 bases unmatched. Looked up from germline, CDR1 is MRHNA and CDR2 is SNTAGT.

The rearrangement uses TRBV6-6 and TRBJ1-2; unclear D gene. Germline V gene data show CDR1 as MNHNY and CDR2 as SVGAGI (reference sequence). V gave up 6 bases and J gave up 13 bases, with 15 bases separating them. CDR3 length: 11 amino acids. CDR3 in amino acids: CASSRDMAGTF. The CDR3, as DNA: TGTGCCAGCAGCCGTGATATGGCTGGCACCTTC.

The rearrangement links TRBV5-1 to TRBJ2-2, with 12 bases aligning to TRBD2. The V segment lost 4 bases and the J segment 7 bases; nucleotides outside the gene matches: 8. Per the germline V gene, CDR1 is SGHRS and CDR2 is YFSETQ. This CDR3 spans 16 amino acids. The CDR3: CASSPLAGGPSGELFF. CDR3 DNA: TGCGCCAGCAGCCCCCTAGCGGGGGGGCCGAGCGGGGAGCTGTTTTTT. Based on the CDR3 plus reference TRBV5-1 and TRBJ2-2, the full variable domain is KAGVTQTPRYLIKTRGQQVTLSCSPISGHRSVSWYQQTPGQGLQFLFEYFSETQRNKGNFPGRFSGRQFSNSRSEMNVSTLELGDSALYLCASSPLAGGPSGELFFGEGSRLTVL.

This clone was observed once. In the same sample, other DNA sequences code for this CDR3. The genes are TRBV28 and TRBJ2-7; D is perhaps TRBD2 (5 bases). The CDR3 is made up of 12 amino acids. Germline V lookup: CDR1 MDHEN, CDR2 SYDVKM. Trimming left V 6 bases short and J 5 bases short, with 11 bases between. CDR3 DNA sequence: TGTGCCAGCAGCTCCGGGGTCCACGAGCAGTACTTC. Its protein is CASSSGVHEQYF.

The rearrangement uses TRBV6-5 and TRBJ2-3, with 8 bases lining up with TRBD2. V was clipped by 4 bases and J by 5 bases; unmatched bases: 5. Looked up from germline, CDR1 is MNHEY and CDR2 is SVGAGI. The CDR3 is made up of 14 amino acids. CDR3 in amino acids: CASSLAGPRDTQYF. DNA of the CDR3: TGTGCCAGCAGTTTAGCGGGGCCGCGAGATACGCAGTATTTT.

The chain uses TRBV29-1 and TRBJ2-1; 9 bases fit TRBD1. Per germline, CDR1 SQVTM and CDR2 ANQGSEA. The J segment lost 4 bases and the V segment lost 1 base, leaving 5 bases of the junction unmatched. The CDR3 runs 15 residues. CDR3 in DNA: TGCAGCGTTGAAGGGGGACAGGGACCATACAATGAGCAGTTCTTC. Its protein is CSVEGGQGPYNEQFF.

This chain uses TRBV7-6 with TRBJ2-7; D may be TRBD1 (6 bases). The CDR3 is 13 residues long. V lost 1 base and J 5 bases, leaving 9 bases between the germline ends. The germline V gene has CDR1 SGHVS and CDR2 FNYEAQ. CDR3 DNA sequence: TGTGCCAGCAGCTTAGGGACAGTCCACGAGCAGTACTTC. As protein: CASSLGTVHEQYF.

The V gene is TRBV5-6, the J gene TRBJ1-1; TRBD1 aligns across 7 bases. The CDR3 is made up of 13 amino acids. The junction had 6 bases not matched to a gene; V was cut back by 4 bases and J by 6 bases. Per the germline V gene, CDR1 is SGHDT and CDR2 is YYEEEE. The CDR3 bases are TGTGCCAGCAGCCTGGCCGGGACAGCTGAAGCTTTCTTT. It codes for CASSLAGTAEAFF.

The V and J genes are TRBV4-1 and TRBJ1-6; 7 bases map to TRBD1. The CDR3 has 17 residues. With 0 bases clipped from V and 9 bases from J, the junction kept 11 bases outside the gene matches. Germline V lookup: CDR1 MGHRA, CDR2 YSYEKL. This CDR3 is CASSQDRQGVRGSPLHF. The CDR3 DNA reads as TGCGCCAGCAGCCAAGACCGACAGGGTGTGCGGGGTTCACCCCTCCACTTT.

The rearrangement joins TRBV6-1 to TRBJ1-2; unclear D gene. Deletions cut 6 bases from V and 8 bases from J, with 10 bases between. The CDR3 has 11 amino acids. CDR1 and CDR2 (germline): MNHNS, SASEGT. The DNA for the CDR3 is TGTGCCAGCAGGATGAGTCAGGGCTACACCTTC. It yields the protein CASRMSQGYTF.